Sequencing of this TCR beta chain was carried out in a study of CD4+ T cells in melanoma. Whole-study findings and limits: A reported correlation linked neoantigen-specific CD4+ T cells to CD8+, macrophage and B cell function. Diverse differentiation states were reported for melanoma neoantigen-specific CD4+ T cells.

This CDR3 has 16 residues. Germline CDR1 is MNHEY and CDR2 is SVGAGI. The V gene end was trimmed by 0 bases and the J gene end by 6 bases; junction bases not matched to a gene: 7. In the case of this clone: Its antigen is undetermined.

Here immunoSEQ multiplex PCR was the method, and the copy in TCRdb shows in-frame clones only, minus some. The sample has about 18,000 clones; approximately 84% are singletons. This sequence originates from a human donor with melanoma. The V call is TRBV6-5, the J call TRBJ1-2, with 10 nucleotides matching TRBD1. The sequenced material came from cells from a culture (not recorded whether cultured in vitro). DNA of the CDR3: TGTGCCAGCAGTTACTCCGGGGACAGGGGCGCAAATGGCTACACCTTC. It translates to CASSYSGDRGANGYTF.